This T cell receptor (beta chain) was sequenced during a study of T cell changes during pregnancy in multiple sclerosis. Profiling relied on immunoSEQ multiplex PCR, and the TCRdb table lists in-frame clones only, not all of them. Seen here are some 40,000 clones, about 88% observed once, and the top ten hold 4.1%. Germline loops: CDR1 SGHAT, CDR2 FQDESV (reference sequence). The V segment lost 5 bases and the J segment 7 bases; nucleotides outside the gene matches: 6. This CDR3 comprises 14 residues. Sequencing used CD8+ T cells from peripheral blood mononuclear cells, obtained in the first trimester of pregnancy. The J gene is TRBJ2-2, the V gene TRBV11-1; TRBD1 matches 8 bases. The clonotype originates from a female donor with multiple sclerosis, enrolled in a pregnancy study. The DNA of the CDR3 is TGTGCCAGCAGCCAGACAGGGGTGGTCGGGGAGCTGTTTTTT. Encoded protein: CASSQTGVVGELFF.